These 5 T cell receptor beta chains share one sample of origin, sequenced in a study of metastatic and nonmetastatic thyroid tumors. Patients had received no treatment of any kind before thyroid surgery. TCRdb re-called clones from the PCR reads using MiXCR. The table shows about 22,000 clones, with approximately 20% occurring only once. The sample comprised blood. The receptor source for this set is a male donor with papillary thyroid cancer or a benign thyroid nodule (not recorded which). Some clones in this sample may be carry-over from other donors' samples.

This clone was observed many times. This chain connects TRBV20-1 to TRBJ1-2, with D possibly being TRBD1 (6 bases). Trimming took off 6 bases at V and 2 bases at J, with 13 bases between the two ends. Germline CDR1 DFQATT, CDR2 SNEGSKA (reference sequence). This CDR3 is built from 13 residues. The CDR3 DNA is TGCAGTGCACCGGACAGATCCAACTATGGCTACACCTTC. Translating gives CSAPDRSNYGYTF.

This rearrangement joins TRBV7-2 to TRBJ1-6; D is possibly TRBD1 (5 bases). Germline CDR1 and CDR2: SGHTA and FQGNSA. The CDR3 runs to 17 residues. Trimming pared 0 bases from V and 10 bases from J, leaving 19 bases between. The CDR3 DNA follows: TGTGCCAGCAGCTTAGCGTCGGGGGGACCTCCTCGGTCACCCCTCCACTTT. It encodes CASSLASGGPPRSPLHF.

J is TRBJ2-1 and V is TRBV7-9; 8 nucleotides line up with TRBD2. The trim removed 6 bases at V and 6 bases at J, leaving 4 bases unmatched. Germline V gene lookup returns CDR1 SEHNR and CDR2 FQNEAQ (reference sequence). This CDR3 has 13 residues. The CDR3: CASRLAVCNEQFF. The CDR3, as DNA: TGTGCCAGCAGACTAGCGGTATGCAATGAGCAGTTCTTC.

There are many counts of this clone. The chain combines TRBV24-1 with TRBJ2-7; D gene uncertain. This CDR3 is 14 amino acids long. The germline CDR1 and CDR2 sequences are KGHDR and SFDVKD. Trimming shortened V by 3 bases and J by 3 bases, and 11 bases separated the two germline ends. The CDR3 DNA sequence: TGTGCCACCAGTGATCCTGGAAGAAGCTACGAGCAGTACTTC. Translating gives CATSDPGRSYEQYF.

The chain links TRBV7-2 to TRBJ1-2; 7 bases align to TRBD1. Trimming at V came to 3 bases and at J to 6 bases, leaving 10 bases not matched to a gene. Per germline, CDR1 SGHTA and CDR2 FQGNSA. The CDR3 spans 15 residues. CDR3 in amino acids: CASSFSPGTAHGYTF. In DNA, the CDR3 is TGTGCCAGCAGCTTCTCCCCCGGGACAGCCCATGGCTACACCTTC.